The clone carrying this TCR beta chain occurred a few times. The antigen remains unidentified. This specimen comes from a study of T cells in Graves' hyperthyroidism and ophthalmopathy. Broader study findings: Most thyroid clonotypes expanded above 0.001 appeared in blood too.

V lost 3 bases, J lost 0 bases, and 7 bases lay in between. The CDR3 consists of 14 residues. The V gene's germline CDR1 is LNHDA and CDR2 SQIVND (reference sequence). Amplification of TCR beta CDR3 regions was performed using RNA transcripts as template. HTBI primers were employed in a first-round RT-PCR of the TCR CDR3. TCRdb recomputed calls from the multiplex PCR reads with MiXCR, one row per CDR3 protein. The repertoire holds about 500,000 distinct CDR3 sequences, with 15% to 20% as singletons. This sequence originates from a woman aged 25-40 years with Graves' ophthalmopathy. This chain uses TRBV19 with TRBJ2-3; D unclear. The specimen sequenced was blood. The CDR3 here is CASSIQSSTDTQYF. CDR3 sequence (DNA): TGTGCCAGTAGTATTCAGAGCAGCACAGATACGCAGTATTTT.